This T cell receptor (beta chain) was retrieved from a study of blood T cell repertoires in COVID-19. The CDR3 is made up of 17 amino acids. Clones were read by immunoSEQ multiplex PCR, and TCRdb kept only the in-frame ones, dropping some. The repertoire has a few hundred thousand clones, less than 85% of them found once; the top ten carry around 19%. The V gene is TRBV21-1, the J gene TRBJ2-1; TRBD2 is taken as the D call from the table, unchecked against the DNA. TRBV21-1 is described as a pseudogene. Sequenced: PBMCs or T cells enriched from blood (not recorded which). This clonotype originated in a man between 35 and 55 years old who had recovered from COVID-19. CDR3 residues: CASSQAPAGGENNEQFF. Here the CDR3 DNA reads TGTGCCAGCAGCCAAGCCCCTGCCGGAGGCGAAAACAATGAGCAGTTCTTC.